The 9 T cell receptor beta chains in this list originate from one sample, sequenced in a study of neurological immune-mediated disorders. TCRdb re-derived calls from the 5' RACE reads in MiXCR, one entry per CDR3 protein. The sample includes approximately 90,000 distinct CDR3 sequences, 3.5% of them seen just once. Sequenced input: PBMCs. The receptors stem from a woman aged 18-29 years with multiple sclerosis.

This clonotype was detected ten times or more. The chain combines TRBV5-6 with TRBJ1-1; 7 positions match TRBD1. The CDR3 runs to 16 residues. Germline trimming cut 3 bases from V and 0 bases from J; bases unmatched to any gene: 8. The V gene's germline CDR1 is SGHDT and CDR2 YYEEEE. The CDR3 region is CASSSLTGAMNTEAFF. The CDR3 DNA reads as TGTGCCAGCAGCTCCTTAACAGGGGCCATGAACACTGAAGCTTTCTTT.

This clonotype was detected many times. CDR3 sequence (DNA): TGTGCCAGCAGCTTAGCGTCGACAAATGAGCAGTTCTTC. Its protein product is CASSLASTNEQFF. The chain carries TRBV7-9 and TRBJ2-1; D is uncertain. From germline, CDR1 is SEHNR and CDR2 FQNEAQ (reference sequence). The CDR3 is 13 amino acids. V was clipped by 0 bases and J by 7 bases, with 7 bases between them.

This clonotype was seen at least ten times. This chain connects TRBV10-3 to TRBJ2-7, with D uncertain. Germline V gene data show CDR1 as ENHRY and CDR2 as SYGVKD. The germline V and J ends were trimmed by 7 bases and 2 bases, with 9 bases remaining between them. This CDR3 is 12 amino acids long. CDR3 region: CAITGDTYEQYF. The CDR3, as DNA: TGTGCCATCACCGGAGATACCTACGAGCAGTACTTC.

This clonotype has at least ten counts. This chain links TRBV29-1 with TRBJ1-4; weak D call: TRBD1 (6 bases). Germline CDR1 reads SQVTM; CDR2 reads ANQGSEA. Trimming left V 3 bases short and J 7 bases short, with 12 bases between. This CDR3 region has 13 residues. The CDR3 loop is CSVEGAGGEKLFF. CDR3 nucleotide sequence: TGCAGCGTTGAGGGGGCCGGTGGTGAAAAACTGTTTTTT.

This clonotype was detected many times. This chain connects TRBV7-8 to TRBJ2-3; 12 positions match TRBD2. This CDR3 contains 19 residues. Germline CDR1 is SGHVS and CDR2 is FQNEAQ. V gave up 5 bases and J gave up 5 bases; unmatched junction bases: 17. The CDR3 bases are TGTGCCAGCAGCCAGAGGATTAATCTAGCGGGGGGGCTGGGAGATACGCAGTATTTT. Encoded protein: CASSQRINLAGGLGDTQYF.

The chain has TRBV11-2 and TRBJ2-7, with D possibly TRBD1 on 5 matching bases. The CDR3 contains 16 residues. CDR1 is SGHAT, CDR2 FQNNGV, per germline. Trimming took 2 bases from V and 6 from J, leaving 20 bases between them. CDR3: CASSLSVLGVGAEQYF. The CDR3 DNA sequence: TGTGCCAGCAGCTTATCGGTTTTAGGGGTTGGAGCCGAGCAGTACTTC. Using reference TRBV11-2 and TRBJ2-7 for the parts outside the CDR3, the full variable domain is EAGVAQSPRYKIIEKRQSVAFWCNPISGHATLYWYQQILGQGPKLLIQFQNNGVVDDSQLPKDRFSAERLKGVDSTLKIQPAKLEDSAVYLCASSLSVLGVGAEQYFGPGTRLTVT.

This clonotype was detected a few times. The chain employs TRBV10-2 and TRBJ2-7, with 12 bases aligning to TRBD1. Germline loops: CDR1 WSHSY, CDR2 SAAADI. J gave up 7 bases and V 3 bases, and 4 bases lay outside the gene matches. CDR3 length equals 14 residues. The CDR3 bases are TGCGCCAGCAGTGACCGGGACAGGGGGCAAGAGCAGTACTTC. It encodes CASSDRDRGQEQYF.

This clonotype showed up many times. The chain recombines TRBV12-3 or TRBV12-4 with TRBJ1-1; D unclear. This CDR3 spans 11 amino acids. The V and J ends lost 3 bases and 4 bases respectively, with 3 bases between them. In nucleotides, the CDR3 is TGTGCCAGCAGTTTTAGCACTGAAGCTTTCTTT. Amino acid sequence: CASSFSTEAFF.

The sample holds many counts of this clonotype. In nucleotides, the CDR3 is TGCGCCAGCAGCTCACAACCGGGACAGACCCCTCAGGGTAGGGAGCTGTTTTTT. Its translation: CASSSQPGQTPQGRELFF. The V and J genes are TRBV5-1 and TRBJ2-2; 7 bases agree with TRBD1. Losses at the gene ends were 3 bases for V and 9 bases for J; bases not matched to a gene: 20. Germline lookup yields CDR1 SGHRS and CDR2 YFSETQ. This CDR3 contains 18 residues.